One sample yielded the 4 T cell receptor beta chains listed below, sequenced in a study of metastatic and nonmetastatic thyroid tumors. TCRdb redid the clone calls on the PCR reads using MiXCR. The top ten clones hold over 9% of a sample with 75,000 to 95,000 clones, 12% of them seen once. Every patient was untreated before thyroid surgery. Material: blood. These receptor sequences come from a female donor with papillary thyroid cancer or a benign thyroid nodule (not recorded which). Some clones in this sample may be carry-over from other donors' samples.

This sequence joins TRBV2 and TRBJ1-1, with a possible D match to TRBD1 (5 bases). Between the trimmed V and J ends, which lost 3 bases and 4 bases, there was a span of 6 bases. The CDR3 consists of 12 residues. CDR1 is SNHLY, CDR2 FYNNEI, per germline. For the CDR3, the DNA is TGTGCCAGCAGTGACAGGGTCACTGAAGCTTTCTTT. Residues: CASSDRVTEAFF.

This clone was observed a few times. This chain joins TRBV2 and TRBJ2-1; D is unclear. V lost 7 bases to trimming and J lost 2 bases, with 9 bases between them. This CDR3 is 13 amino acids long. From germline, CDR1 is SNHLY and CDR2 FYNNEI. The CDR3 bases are TGTGCCAGCATTATCACCCCCTACAATGAGCAGTTCTTC. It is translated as CASIITPYNEQFF.

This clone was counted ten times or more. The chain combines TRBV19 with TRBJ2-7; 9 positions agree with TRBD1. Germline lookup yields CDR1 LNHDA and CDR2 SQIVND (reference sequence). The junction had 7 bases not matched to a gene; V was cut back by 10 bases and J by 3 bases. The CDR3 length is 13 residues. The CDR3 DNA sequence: TGTGCCACTACCCCGGGACAGGGCTACGAGCAGTACTTC. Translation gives CATTPGQGYEQYF.

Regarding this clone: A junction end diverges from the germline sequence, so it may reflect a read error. The CDR3 sequence is CASSQEPSSEVEGVSNNEQFF. CDR3 DNA sequence: TGCGCCAGCAGCCAAGAACCTTCGAGCGAAGTCGAGGGCGTCTCCAACAATGAGCAGTTCTTC. This rearrangement joins TRBV4-1 to TRBJ2-1; tentative D call: TRBD2 (5 bases). This CDR3 contains 21 residues. From germline, CDR1 is MGHRA and CDR2 YSYEKL.